A single T cell receptor beta chain is shown here with its context. It has no known antigen specificity. No base quality values were provided; no much bigger clone lies one nucleotide off. The record originates from a study of shared clonotypes between healthy human individuals (dated by TCRdb to between 2020 and 2021). About the investigation overall: Three men and a couple of women, aged 18 to 49 years, made up the cohort. For each donor, CD4 naive and CD4 memory were each run on three plates, CD8 naive on two plates, and CD8 memory on one plate. The study deeply sequenced blood TCR repertoires of five healthy adults to estimate repertoire size and the extent of clonotype sharing between individuals. To increase sequencing depth and limit assay-specific biases, TCR repertoire library preparation and sequencing were carried out by different laboratories using diverse techniques. Per donor, leukapheresis produced somewhere between about 0.9 and 9.5 billion PBMCs. The study at large found these results: Rarefaction of sorted-subset datasets indicated incomplete sequencing despite the large sequencing depth. When four donors were compared, the shared fraction of clonotypes was roughly 5% for naive CD4, around 4% for naive CD8, 2.3% for memory CD4, and about 0.36% for memory CD8. Naive subsets generally had larger estimated clonotype richness than memory subsets did. Because the study included a small number of donors, the genetic and exposure-history diversity represented was limited. Higher generation probabilities were observed for clonotypes shared by all four sorted-subset donors than for non-shared clonotypes. Pairwise subsampling led to the expectation that sequencing depth would affect the degree of clonotype sharing among donors. Sampling was restricted to blood, and TCR repertoires in tissue are likely to differ from TCR repertoires in blood.

From the cysteine through the phenylalanine, the CDR3 covers 15 amino acids. Left in the record is the CDR3 DNA by itself, 45 bases read in frame from the first base. The germline V gene (reference sequence) supplies CDR1 MNHEY and CDR2 SMNVEV. A distance of 8 bases separates the germline ends of V and J, which lose 0 bases and 2 bases respectively. CD8 naive samples were CD45RO-negative cells positively selected for CCR7, giving a CD45RA+CCR7+ population that excluded TemRA cells. The donors were healthy, HIV-negative adults with no recently reported acute infections or vaccinations. Only Caucasian adults living in Nashville, Tennessee, USA were represented among the donors. After blood collection by leukapheresis, PBMCs were isolated using Ficoll-Histopaque density gradient centrifugation and then cryopreserved in the vapor phase of liquid nitrogen. Analytical flow cytometry was used to check the purity and quantity of each magnetically sorted T cell population. Each sorted fraction had its genomic DNA isolated and then quantified by UV absorbance on a Nanodrop 2000c.

Using the deep immunoSEQ assay, TCR CDR3 regions were amplified from genomic DNA by multiplex PCR. For each cell subset, the extracted genomic DNA was distributed evenly across all wells of several immunoSEQ 96-well plates, and each plate served as one replicate. Each replicate PCR for sorted subsets received around 0.2 ug genomic DNA, equal to roughly 33,000 T cell genomes. Purified libraries were quantified with a Qubit 3.0 fluorometer, sized on a Bioanalyzer 2100, and re-quantified with the KAPA Library Quantification kit. A separate single-read 150-cycle Illumina NextSeq 550 flow cell was used to sequence each immunoSEQ 96-well plate. The study's processing was this. Because only junctional sequences without quality scores were contained in the immunoSEQ output, filtering matching that applied to full-length reads could not be performed. Sequences were annotated with PyIR, a Python wrapper for IgBLAST v1.9, using IMGT germline references to assign V/J genes and CDR3. Reads were removed for weak V/J assignments (E-value above 1e-6), missing CDR3, stop codons, out-of-frame junctions, or ambiguous translated residues. A V3J clonotype was defined by an identical inferred V gene, J gene, and CDR3 amino acid sequence. Percentage overlap between repertoires was calculated by dividing the number of shared unique clonotypes by the size of the smaller repertoire. Richness of each repertoire was evaluated using RTK rarefaction, the Chao1 estimator, and Recon v2.1 estimates of unobserved clonotypes. Generation probabilities for all TCRbeta clonotypes obtained by the gDNA method from a handful of donors were computed using OLGA. TCRdb carries this immuneACCESS record with in-frame sequences only. Its versions omit some clonotypes, under half of them owing to an unresolved V gene in the studies checked, with the rest unexplained. V and J calls and clone size come straight from that table; D and trimming were deduced from the DNA. The sample includes about 820,000 clones, with 85% to 95% observed a single time. Around 24% of the sample is in the top ten clones.

This receptor chain uses TRBV27 and TRBJ1-3; 6 matching bases give a weak D call of TRBD1. This sequence was found in a man aged 25-40 years in good health. The specimen was naive CD8+ T cells sorted from blood. The label giving this sample's cell subset or site can be read as: CD45RA+CCR7+. The CDR3 protein sequence reads: CASSLSPGAGNTIYF. The DNA sequence is as follows: TGTGCCAGCAGTTTATCGCCAGGGGCTGGAAACACCATATATTTT.